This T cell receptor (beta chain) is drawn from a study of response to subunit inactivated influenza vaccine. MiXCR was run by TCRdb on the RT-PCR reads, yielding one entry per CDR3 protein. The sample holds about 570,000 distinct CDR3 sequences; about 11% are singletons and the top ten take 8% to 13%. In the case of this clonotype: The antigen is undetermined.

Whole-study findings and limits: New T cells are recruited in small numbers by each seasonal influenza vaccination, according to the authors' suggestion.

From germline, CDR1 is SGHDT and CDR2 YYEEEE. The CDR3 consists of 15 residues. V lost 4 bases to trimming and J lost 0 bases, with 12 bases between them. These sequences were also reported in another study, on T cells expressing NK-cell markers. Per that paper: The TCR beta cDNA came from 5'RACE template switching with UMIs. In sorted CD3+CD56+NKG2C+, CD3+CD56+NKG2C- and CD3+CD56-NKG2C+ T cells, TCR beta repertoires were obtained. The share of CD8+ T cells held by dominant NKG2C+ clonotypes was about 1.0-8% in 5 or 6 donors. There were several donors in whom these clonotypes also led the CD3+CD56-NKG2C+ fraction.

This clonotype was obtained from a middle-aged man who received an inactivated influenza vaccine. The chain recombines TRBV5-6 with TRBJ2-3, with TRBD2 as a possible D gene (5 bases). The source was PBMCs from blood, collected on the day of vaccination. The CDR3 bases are TGTGCCAGCAGCAGGAGGTCGGCGAGCACAGATACGCAGTATTTT. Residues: CASSRRSASTDTQYF.